The 25 T cell receptor beta chains given below trace back to one sample, sequenced in a study of vaccination and CD4 T cells after COVID-19. The antigens for these receptors are not known. Treatment indicated: approximately 9-day PBMC culture with coronavirus spike peptide pools or control peptides (ViraFEST assay). Sequence data for DNA of cultured CD4+ T cells were generated by the Oncomine TCR Beta short-read assay. TCRdb reprocessed the PCR reads via MiXCR and lists one record per CDR3 protein. The sample lists approximately 22,000 distinct CDR3 sequences, around 50% occurring once. Sequencing was done on a sample of CD4+ T cells from blood, cultured in vitro. The origin of the receptors is a human donor who had recovered from COVID-19.

This clonotype was detected only a few times. The genes are TRBV19 and TRBJ1-2; D unclear. Germline CDR1 and CDR2: LNHDA and SQIVND (reference sequence). This CDR3 is 12 amino acids long. V was trimmed by 7 bases and J by 6 bases, leaving 12 bases between them. CDR3 DNA: TGTGCCAGTACTAAACATTTCGATGGCTACACCTTC. Amino acids: CASTKHFDGYTF.

The CDR3 is CASSYSYQAGGPKSSTDTQYF. The DNA of the CDR3 is TGTGCCAGCAGTTACTCGTACCAAGCGGGAGGCCCAAAGTCTAGCACAGATACGCAGTATTTT. This chain uses TRBV6-5 with TRBJ2-3; TRBD2 matches at 9 bases. The germline CDR1 and CDR2 sequences are MNHEY and SVGAGI. The CDR3 covers 21 residues. Trimming cost V 0 bases and J 0 bases; bases outside gene matches: 16.

The V and J genes are TRBV6-1 and TRBJ2-5, with 13 nucleotides matching TRBD2. Germline-derived CDR1 and CDR2 are MNHNS and SASEGT. V gave up 5 bases and J gave up 5 bases; unmatched junction bases: 11. The CDR3 is made up of 17 amino acids. CDR3 residues: CASSPPGLAGRSETQYF. The CDR3 DNA sequence: TGTGCCAGCAGTCCTCCGGGACTAGCGGGGCGTTCCGAGACCCAGTACTTC.

The chain couples TRBV6-2 or TRBV6-3 to TRBJ1-2; perhaps TRBD1 as D (5 bases). V was shortened by 4 bases and J by 0 bases, with 9 bases between the two germline ends. Germline V CDR1 and CDR2: MNHEY, SVGEGT. The CDR3 loop spans 14 amino acids. The chain's CDR3 is CASSSGGTNYGYTF. The CDR3 DNA reads as TGTGCCAGCAGTTCCGGGGGTACTAACTATGGCTACACCTTC.

The chain recombines TRBV19 with TRBJ2-3, with 10 bases fitting TRBD1. V lost 8 bases and J lost 4; bases outside the gene matches: 12. The germline V gene has CDR1 LNHDA and CDR2 SQIVND (reference sequence). The CDR3 is 16 amino acids. The CDR3 coding sequence is TGTGCCAGTGCCCTATCCGGGACAGGGGTCCCAGATACGCAGTATTTT. Protein product: CASALSGTGVPDTQYF.

V gene TRBV6-5 combines with J gene TRBJ1-2; D uncertain. Trimming took 2 bases from V and 6 from J, leaving 13 bases between them. The CDR3 extends over 14 amino acids. In germline, CDR1 is MNHEY, CDR2 SVGAGI. CDR3 in DNA: TGTGCCAGCAGTTACCCGAGAGGGTTGGATGGCTACACCTTC. It codes for CASSYPRGLDGYTF.

This clonotype occurred a few times. The chain carries TRBV28 and TRBJ1-5; no clear D. The CDR3 loop spans 13 amino acids. Germline CDR1 and CDR2: MDHEN and SYDVKM. The ends were cut back, 6 bases at V and 0 bases at J, with 6 bases in the middle. As DNA, the CDR3 is TGTGCCAGCAGGAGAGATAGCAATCAGCCCCAGCATTTT. As protein: CASRRDSNQPQHF.

The rearrangement joins TRBV12-3 or TRBV12-4 to TRBJ2-6; a weak D match, TRBD1 (6 bases). CDR3 size: 15 residues. Trimming took 8 bases from V and 3 from J, leaving 14 bases between them. CDR3 nucleotide sequence: TGTGCCAGCGGATGGACAGTAGTTGGGGCCAACGTCCTGACTTTC. It specifies CASGWTVVGANVLTF.

The chain joins TRBV6-2 or TRBV6-3 to TRBJ2-2, with 9 positions matching TRBD2. The CDR3 length is 15 residues. Germline assignment: CDR1 MNHEY and CDR2 SVGEGT. J gave up 3 bases and V 6 bases, and 5 bases lay outside the gene matches. The CDR3 region has the DNA TGTGCCAGCAGCCGCCGCGGGGGGGACACCGGGGAGCTGTTTTTT. This sequence encodes CASSRRGGDTGELFF.

This clonotype occurred a few times. The chain employs TRBV11-2 and TRBJ2-7; TRBD1 matches at 11 bases. Germline V CDR1 and CDR2: SGHAT, FQNNGV. The junction had 3 bases not matched to a gene; V was cut back by 7 bases and J by 4 bases. This CDR3 has 13 amino acids. The DNA of the CDR3 is TGTGCCAGCAACCGGGACAGGGGGTACGAGCAGTACTTC. Translation: CASNRDRGYEQYF.

This clonotype was picked up a small number of times. The chain has TRBV10-1 and TRBJ2-1, with 8 positions matching TRBD2. Germline CDR1 reads WNHNN; CDR2 reads SYGVQD (reference sequence). The trim removed 3 bases at V and 0 bases at J, leaving 4 bases unmatched. This CDR3 has 16 residues. The CDR3 region is CASSDLSGSSYNEQFF. DNA for the CDR3: TGCGCCAGCAGTGACCTAAGCGGGAGCTCCTACAATGAGCAGTTCTTC.

The V gene is TRBV12-3 or TRBV12-4, the J gene TRBJ1-6; possible D gene TRBD1, 6 bases. V lost 4 bases to trimming and J lost 5 bases, with 9 bases between them. The CDR3 is made up of 14 amino acids. CDR3 DNA sequence: TGTGCCAGCAGTTGGGCAGGGGATAATTCACCCCTCCACTTT. As protein: CASSWAGDNSPLHF.

The chain carries TRBV20-1 and TRBJ2-1; 9 bases map to TRBD2. The CDR3 length is 13 residues. The V segment lost 7 bases and the J segment 1 base; nucleotides outside the gene matches: 2. Germline V gene lookup returns CDR1 DFQATT and CDR2 SNEGSKA (reference sequence). The CDR3 DNA is TGCAGTGTAGCGGGAGCGTCCTACAATGAGCAGTTCTTC. Translating gives CSVAGASYNEQFF.

The chain has TRBV20-1 and TRBJ1-1; 9 bases fit TRBD1. J lost 4 bases, V lost 3 bases, and 6 bases had no gene match. CDR1 is DFQATT, CDR2 SNEGSKA, per germline (reference sequence). The CDR3 is 14 residues long. The CDR3 is CSASDTGGVTEAFF. As DNA, the CDR3 is TGCAGTGCTAGTGACACAGGGGGCGTCACTGAAGCTTTCTTT.

This chain connects TRBV7-3 to TRBJ2-1, with TRBD2 matching 10 bases. Losses at the gene ends were 5 bases for V and 5 bases for J; bases not matched to a gene: 3. The length of the CDR3 is 14 residues. Germline assignment: CDR1 SGHTA and CDR2 FQGTGA. CDR3: CASSRAGGDNEQFF. The CDR3 nucleotides read TGTGCCAGCAGCCGAGCGGGAGGGGACAATGAGCAGTTCTTC.

The V and J genes are TRBV2 and TRBJ2-1; D possibly uses TRBD1 or TRBD2 (5 bases each). The V end was cut by 6 bases, the J end by 4 bases, with 10 bases between. The CDR3 consists of 13 residues. Germline CDR1 reads SNHLY; CDR2 reads FYNNEI. CDR3 loop: CASRTEGYNEQFF. The DNA for the CDR3 is TGTGCCAGCAGGACAGAGGGGTACAATGAGCAGTTCTTC.

The gene calls are TRBV6-1 and TRBJ1-1; D unclear. The CDR3 has 12 amino acids. Trimming removed 7 bases from V and 5 bases from J, with 11 bases in between. CDR1 MNHNS and CDR2 SASEGT come from the germline V gene. CDR3 bases: TGTGCCAGCACCGAACAACATACTGAAGCTTTCTTT. As protein: CASTEQHTEAFF.

This clonotype appeared a few times. The chain recombines TRBV4-1 with TRBJ1-5; 7 positions agree with TRBD1. Germline V lookup: CDR1 MGHRA, CDR2 YSYEKL. The CDR3 runs 16 residues. V was clipped by 1 base and J by 6 bases; unmatched bases: 9. The CDR3 nucleotides read TGCGCCAGCAGCCAAGTCCAGGGGGAATTGTTTCAGCCCCAGCATTTT. It is translated as CASSQVQGELFQPQHF.

The CDR3 loop is CSARDPGDTDTQYF. In DNA form, the CDR3 reads TGCAGTGCTAGAGATCCTGGCGACACAGATACGCAGTATTTT. The chain couples TRBV20-1 to TRBJ2-3; unclear D gene. The germline V and J ends were trimmed by 0 bases and 2 bases, with 9 bases remaining between them. CDR1 and CDR2 (germline): DFQATT, SNEGSKA (reference sequence). The CDR3 is 14 amino acids.

This clonotype was recorded once. This sequence joins TRBV20-1 and TRBJ2-3, with 7 bases matching TRBD2. V gave up 5 bases and J gave up 3 bases; unmatched junction bases: 11. This CDR3 has 15 residues. Germline values: CDR1 DFQATT, CDR2 SNEGSKA (reference sequence). The CDR3 DNA follows: TGCAGTGCTGCGAAAAGGGAGGGCGTTACAGATACGCAGTATTTT. Its protein product is CSAAKREGVTDTQYF.

The chain is built from TRBV12-3 or TRBV12-4 and TRBJ2-7, with a tentative D call TRBD2 (5 bases). The V end was cut by 5 bases, the J end by 0 bases, with 14 bases between. This CDR3 contains 15 residues. The CDR3 DNA follows: TGTGCCAGCAGTAGTTGGCACGGAGGCTCCTACGAGCAGTACTTC. It is translated as CASSSWHGGSYEQYF.

A few counts support this clonotype. This rearrangement joins TRBV6-1 to TRBJ1-3, with a possible D match to TRBD1 (6 bases). Trimming stripped 1 base from V and 0 bases from J, with 13 bases between. Germline V gives CDR1 MNHNS, CDR2 SASEGT. The CDR3 covers 17 residues. This chain's CDR3 is CASSEDLGGVSGNTIYF. The CDR3 DNA follows: TGTGCCAGCAGTGAAGATTTGGGGGGCGTCTCTGGAAACACCATATATTTT.

This chain connects TRBV7-9 to TRBJ2-3; the match to TRBD2 covers 11 bases. The germline gives CDR1 SEHNR, CDR2 FQNEAQ (reference sequence). The V gene end was trimmed by 6 bases and the J gene end by 4 bases; junction bases not matched to a gene: 6. The CDR3 covers 15 residues. The DNA for the CDR3 is TGTGCCAGCAGACCTAGCGGGAGGTCGGCAGATACGCAGTATTTT. This sequence encodes CASRPSGRSADTQYF.

The chain uses TRBV7-8 and TRBJ1-6, with D possibly being TRBD1 (6 bases). V was cut by 2 bases and J by 7 bases, with 15 bases left in between. CDR3 size: 16 residues. Germline V CDR1 and CDR2: SGHVS, FQNEAQ. The CDR3 region has the DNA TGTGCCAGCAGCTTATTCACAGGGTCGAAGAATTCACCCCTCCACTTT. Its protein product is CASSLFTGSKNSPLHF.

The sample holds a few counts of this clonotype. The J gene is TRBJ2-2, the V gene TRBV7-9; 13 bases fit TRBD2. Looked up from germline, CDR1 is SEHNR and CDR2 is FQNEAQ (reference sequence). The CDR3 runs to 17 residues. V was clipped by 1 base and J by 5 bases; unmatched bases: 4. In DNA, the CDR3 is TGTGCCAGCAGCTTAGGGACTAGCGGGAGTGGTACCGGGGAGCTGTTTTTT. Protein product: CASSLGTSGSGTGELFF.